The 2 T cell receptor beta chains below were found in one sample sequenced in a study of shared T cell receptors in the human thymus. TCRdb keeps only in-frame clones here, not all; method: immunoSEQ multiplex PCR. This sample yields roughly 550,000 clones, of which about 80% are seen a single time; more than 0.01% belongs to the top ten. The same data also contributed to another study, on human thymus T cells.

The sample comprised thymocytes. The receptors derive from a boy less than two years old with a congenital heart defect.

The J gene is TRBJ2-5, the V gene TRBV20-1, with D unclear. The CDR3 runs to 11 residues. Germline V lookup: CDR1 DFQATT, CDR2 SNEGSKA (reference sequence). This CDR3 is CRKRNQETQYF. Written as DNA, the CDR3 is TGCAGGAAGAGAAACCAAGAGACCCAGTACTTC.

The V gene is TRBV19, the J gene TRBJ1-5; maybe TRBD1 (5 bases). The CDR3 totals 16 residues. V was clipped by 3 bases and J by 3 bases, with 15 bases between them. Germline V lookup: CDR1 LNHDA, CDR2 SQIVND (reference sequence). The CDR3 nucleotides read TGTGCCAGTAGTATTTTCCGGGGGAGGACCAATCAGCCCCAGCATTTT. This gives the protein CASSIFRGRTNQPQHF.